The 5 T cell receptor beta chains in this list originate from one sample, sequenced in a study of cytomegalovirus exposure and HLA in healthy donors. Researchers ran the PCR with 60 Vbeta and 13 Jbeta primers. The data were produced by immunoSEQ multiplex PCR, yet TCRdb's version contains in-frame clones alone and is incomplete. The table has approximately 89,000 clones, approximately 77% seen once. Sequencing was performed on PBMCs. The receptors were sampled from a human donor in good health.

The gene calls are TRBV6-5 and TRBJ2-1; a weak D match, TRBD1 (5 bases). V was pared by 3 bases and J by 7 bases, with 13 bases between. The CDR3 consists of 14 residues. CDR1 MNHEY and CDR2 SVGAGI come from the germline V gene. Here the CDR3 DNA reads TGTGCCAGCAGTTATTCAGGGCCCCCTAATGAGCAGTTCTTC. Translation gives CASSYSGPPNEQFF.

The chain recombines TRBV7-2 with TRBJ1-1; maybe TRBD1 (5 bases). This CDR3 has 14 amino acids. V was clipped by 1 base and J by 1 base, with 7 bases between them. Per germline, CDR1 SGHTA and CDR2 FQGNSA. The CDR3 DNA reads as TGTGCCAGCAGCTTAGGACAGAGGAACACTGAAGCTTTCTTT. Protein sequence: CASSLGQRNTEAFF.

DNA for the CDR3: TGTGCCAGCAGCTCGCGACACGATGGGGAGACCCAGTACTTC. Amino acids: CASSSRHDGETQYF. The rearrangement uses TRBV7-7 and TRBJ2-5; D not certain. There are 14 residues in the CDR3. CDR1 is SSHAT and CDR2 is FNYEAQ in the germline V gene (reference sequence). V lost 4 bases, J lost 5 bases, and 14 bases lay in between.

This rearrangement joins TRBV7-9 to TRBJ2-3; possible D gene TRBD2, 7 bases. In germline, CDR1 is SEHNR, CDR2 FQNEAQ (reference sequence). The CDR3 has 17 residues. V was clipped by 4 bases and J by 4 bases, with 21 bases between them. The CDR3 spells CASSSMVAGAFADTQYF. The CDR3 DNA reads as TGTGCCAGCAGCTCGATGGTCGCGGGGGCTTTCGCAGATACGCAGTATTTT.

The rearrangement joins TRBV20-1 to TRBJ2-7; maybe TRBD2 (5 bases). V was trimmed by 5 bases and J by 6 bases, leaving 11 bases between them. The CDR3 is made up of 11 amino acids. The germline gives CDR1 DFQATT, CDR2 SNEGSKA (reference sequence). The CDR3 coding sequence is TGCAGTGCTCAAAGAGCGGTCGAGCAGTACTTC. Its protein is CSAQRAVEQYF.